Shown below are 23 T cell receptor beta chains from a single sample sequenced in a study of PD-L1 blockade in urothelial cancer. Time point in this sample: peripheral blood 6 weeks after treatment start. Only in-frame clones appear in the TCRdb table, and some are missing; sequencing was by immunoSEQ multiplex PCR. This sample has 100,000 to 150,000 clones, with about 84% found just once. The starting material was PBMCs, obtained around atezolizumab (anti-PD-L1) treatment. These receptors all come from a man between 50 and 59 years old with urothelial cancer.

This chain links TRBV11-2 with TRBJ1-3; 8 bases match TRBD1. The CDR3 loop spans 15 amino acids. The V gene's germline CDR1 is SGHAT and CDR2 FQNNGV. J gave up 0 bases and V 5 bases, and 3 bases lay outside the gene matches. This chain's CDR3 is CASSRDRTSGNTIYF. In nucleotides, the CDR3 is TGTGCCAGCAGCCGGGACAGGACCTCTGGAAACACCATATATTTT.

This clone was counted a single time. This chain connects TRBV28 to TRBJ2-1; TRBD2 aligns across 8 bases. CDR3 size: 16 residues. V gave up 4 bases and J gave up 5 bases; unmatched junction bases: 10. Germline V gene lookup returns CDR1 MDHEN and CDR2 SYDVKM. Here the CDR3 reads CASSSRTSPKNNEQFF. The CDR3 DNA sequence: TGTGCCAGCAGTTCAAGGACTAGCCCCAAAAACAATGAGCAGTTCTTC. Full variable domain (missing parts from reference TRBV28 and TRBJ2-1): DVKVTQSSRYLVKRTGEKVFLECVQDMDHENMFWYRQDPGLGLRLIYFSYDVKMKEKGDIPEGYSVSREKKERFSLILESASTNQTSMYLCASSSRTSPKNNEQFFGPGTRLTVL.

This sequence joins TRBV10-3 and TRBJ2-7; 9 bases are shared with TRBD2. V lost 6 bases and J lost 5; bases outside the gene matches: 14. Germline V gene data show CDR1 as ENHRY and CDR2 as SYGVKD. This CDR3 contains 16 residues. CDR3 sequence (DNA): TGTGCCATCAGCCAGGGTTTTGGCGGGAGGGCCGACGAGCAGTACTTC. Its translation is CAISQGFGGRADEQYF.

This clone was seen once. The rearrangement uses TRBV5-1 and TRBJ1-1, with D unclear. The V and J ends lost 0 bases and 4 bases respectively, with 10 bases between them. This CDR3 has 14 residues. Germline CDR1 and CDR2: SGHRS and YFSETQ. The DNA for the CDR3 is TGCGCCAGCAGCTTGGCCAAGGGAGGCACTGAAGCTTTCTTT. This codes for CASSLAKGGTEAFF.

This clone was recorded once. V gene TRBV4-1 combines with J gene TRBJ2-1; the D is unclear. V was cut by 0 bases and J by 5 bases, with 11 bases left in between. Germline V CDR1 and CDR2: MGHRA, YSYEKL. The CDR3 has 15 residues. The CDR3 region is CASSQEFPSHNEQFF. In nucleotides, the CDR3 is TGCGCCAGCAGCCAAGAGTTCCCCAGTCACAATGAGCAGTTCTTC.

This clone was seen only once. This sequence joins TRBV5-4 and TRBJ1-1; 7 nucleotides match TRBD1. Germline loops: CDR1 SGHNT, CDR2 YYREEE (reference sequence). The trim removed 4 bases at V and 4 bases at J, leaving 7 bases unmatched. This CDR3 has 14 residues. CDR3 DNA sequence: TGTGCCAGCAGCATGACAGGGCCTGGCACTGAAGCTTTCTTT. It specifies CASSMTGPGTEAFF.

The CDR3 DNA reads as TGTGCCAGCAGTTACTCTAGCGGGAGGGGGGGGGAGACCCAGTACTTC. This translates into CASSYSSGRGGETQYF. This chain links TRBV6-5 with TRBJ2-5; 11 bases are shared with TRBD2. The trim removed 0 bases at V and 5 bases at J, leaving 5 bases unmatched. The CDR3 length is 16 residues. Germline CDR1 reads MNHEY; CDR2 reads SVGAGI.

The CDR3 sequence is CASSRTGPTEAFF. The CDR3 DNA follows: TGTGCCAGCAGTAGGACTGGTCCCACTGAAGCTTTCTTT. The chain is built from TRBV6-5 and TRBJ1-1, with unresolved D. This CDR3 spans 13 amino acids. The V end was cut by 5 bases, the J end by 4 bases, with 11 bases between. Germline CDR1 reads MNHEY; CDR2 reads SVGAGI.

V is TRBV15 and J is TRBJ2-2, with TRBD1 identical over 12 bases. The CDR3 extends over 16 amino acids. Germline CDR1 reads LNHNV; CDR2 reads YYDKDF (reference sequence). Trimming at V came to 3 bases and at J to 5 bases, leaving 4 bases not matched to a gene. The CDR3 loop reads CATSSPGQGATGELFF. The DNA for the CDR3 is TGTGCCACCAGCAGTCCGGGACAGGGGGCAACCGGGGAGCTGTTTTTT.

The chain recombines TRBV28 with TRBJ1-2, with D hard to call. Germline loops: CDR1 MDHEN, CDR2 SYDVKM. CDR3 size: 12 residues. V lost 6 bases and J 10 bases, leaving 15 bases between the germline ends. CDR3 in DNA: TGTGCCAGCAGAGACGGGATCTCCGACTACACCTTC. Protein: CASRDGISDYTF.

This rearrangement joins TRBV4-2 to TRBJ2-7, with 10 bases identical to TRBD2. The germline V gene has CDR1 LGHNA and CDR2 YNFKEQ. CDR3 size: 15 residues. Trimming took 0 bases from V and 3 from J; bases not matched to a gene: 2. Here the CDR3 DNA reads TGTGCCAGCAGCCAAGATTGGACTAGCGGCTACGAGCAGTACTTC. This gives the protein CASSQDWTSGYEQYF.

The rearrangement uses TRBV10-2 and TRBJ1-1; TRBD1 might be the D (5 bases). The germline V gene has CDR1 WSHSY and CDR2 SAAADI. This CDR3 has 14 amino acids. Trimming removed 4 bases from V and 1 base from J, with 10 bases in between. CDR3 region: CASSALDRNTEAFF. The CDR3 nucleotides read TGCGCCAGCAGTGCTCTTGACAGGAACACTGAAGCTTTCTTT.

This clone was detected only a few times. Other nucleotide sequences in the sample specify the same CDR3. The CDR3: CASSHGGANYGYTF. Here the CDR3 DNA reads TGCGCCAGCAGCCACGGGGGGGCTAACTATGGCTACACCTTC. The gene calls are TRBV5-1 and TRBJ1-2; a possible D gene is TRBD1 (5 bases). Trimming stripped 4 bases from V and 0 bases from J, with 10 bases between. The CDR3 runs 14 residues. Germline CDR1 and CDR2: SGHRS and YFSETQ.

The chain has TRBV29-1 and TRBJ2-3; D uncertain. V lost 1 base and J 3 bases, leaving 8 bases between the germline ends. This CDR3 is built from 13 residues. Germline V lookup: CDR1 SQVTM, CDR2 ANQGSEA. The CDR3 nucleotides read TGCAGCGTTGAAGCCGGGTGGACAGATACGCAGTATTTT. It codes for CSVEAGWTDTQYF.

There are a few counts of this clone. This chain uses TRBV18 with TRBJ1-2, with 10 bases lining up with TRBD1. The germline CDR1 and CDR2 sequences are KGHSH and LQKENI. The CDR3 length is 13 residues. After removal of 4 bases from V and 6 bases from J, the junction contained 2 bases not matched to a gene. CDR3 loop: CASSLGTGDGYTF. The CDR3 region has the DNA TGTGCCAGCTCACTAGGGACAGGGGATGGCTACACCTTC. The full variable domain, completed using reference TRBV18 and TRBJ1-2, is NAGVMQNPRHLVRRRGQEARLRCSPMKGHSHVYWYRQLPEEGLKFMVYLQKENIIDESGMPKERFSAEFPKEGPSILRIQQVVRGDSAAYFCASSLGTGDGYTFGSGTRLTVV.

This rearrangement joins TRBV30 to TRBJ2-6; D unclear. Germline CDR1 is GTSNPN and CDR2 is SVGIG (reference sequence). Trimming shortened V by 4 bases and J by 0 bases, and 7 bases separated the two germline ends. The CDR3 is made up of 14 amino acids. DNA for the CDR3: TGTGCCTGGAACGAGAACTCTGGGGCCAACGTCCTGACTTTC. It translates to CAWNENSGANVLTF.

This sequence joins TRBV6-5 and TRBJ1-1; perhaps TRBD1 as D (5 bases). The CDR3 runs to 15 residues. V was clipped by 2 bases and J by 3 bases, with 13 bases between them. Germline V lookup: CDR1 MNHEY, CDR2 SVGAGI. CDR3 coding DNA: TGTGCCAGCAGTTACGGGGCAGGCAAGGACACTGAAGCTTTCTTT. Translating it yields CASSYGAGKDTEAFF.

The chain combines TRBV5-1 with TRBJ2-5; a weak D match, TRBD1 (6 bases). Trimming took off 7 bases at V and 2 bases at J, with 12 bases between the two ends. CDR3 length: 13 amino acids. Germline V lookup: CDR1 SGHRS, CDR2 YFSETQ. Written as DNA, the CDR3 is TGCGCCAGCTCAACAGGGAATCAAGAGACCCAGTACTTC. Protein sequence: CASSTGNQETQYF.

J is TRBJ1-5 and V is TRBV10-3; 8 bases fit TRBD1. Germline CDR1 ENHRY, CDR2 SYGVKD. The CDR3 spans 15 residues. V was pared by 2 bases and J by 2 bases, with 2 bases of the junction left unmatched. The CDR3 here is CAISEEGQGNQPQHF. The CDR3 DNA follows: TGTGCCATCAGTGAGGAGGGACAGGGCAATCAGCCCCAGCATTTT.

V is TRBV27 and J is TRBJ1-1; maybe TRBD1 (5 bases). This CDR3 has 13 amino acids. Germline values: CDR1 MNHEY, CDR2 SMNVEV (reference sequence). V was trimmed by 5 bases and J by 5 bases, leaving 12 bases between them. DNA of the CDR3: TGTGCCAGCAGTCTCCTCGACAGAACTGAAGCTTTCTTT. Encoded protein: CASSLLDRTEAFF.

This chain links TRBV5-6 with TRBJ2-7; TRBD1 agrees at 11 bases. J was trimmed by 6 bases and V by 4 bases; bases with no gene match: 9. The CDR3 totals 15 residues. The germline V gene has CDR1 SGHDT and CDR2 YYEEEE. CDR3 coding DNA: TGTGCCAGCAGCCGGGACGGGACAGGGGGGGTCGAGCAGTACTTC. This translates into CASSRDGTGGVEQYF.

The J gene is TRBJ1-2, the V gene TRBV6-1, with D possibly matching TRBD1 (6 bases). Trimming removed 4 bases from V and 1 base from J, with 16 bases in between. The CDR3 covers 16 residues. Germline V CDR1 and CDR2: MNHNS, SASEGT. In nucleotides, the CDR3 is TGTGCCAGCAGTGGGGGACACCTCCTCCTTAACTATGGCTACACCTTC. Translation gives CASSGGHLLLNYGYTF.

V and J are TRBV18 and TRBJ1-2; D is undetermined. V lost 2 bases and J lost 1, with 5 bases in between. The CDR3 is made up of 13 amino acids. CDR1 KGHSH and CDR2 LQKENI come from the germline V gene. This chain's CDR3 is CASSPADNYGYTF. CDR3 bases: TGTGCCAGCTCACCAGCGGATAACTATGGCTACACCTTC.